The 25 T cell receptor beta chains below all came from one sample that was sequenced in a study of blood T cell repertoires in COVID-19. Generated by immunoSEQ multiplex PCR, the TCRdb table keeps only in-frame clones and is missing some. The sample contains around 140,000 clones, 75% to 90% of which appear only once. Source material: peripheral blood. The receptors stem from a man aged 50-59 years with active COVID-19.

This chain links TRBV12-5 with TRBJ1-6; 8 bases align to TRBD1. The CDR3 is made up of 15 amino acids. V dropped 5 bases and J dropped 10; count of bases not matched to a gene: 10. Germline V gene lookup returns CDR1 LGHNT and CDR2 FRNRAP. The CDR3, as DNA: TGTGCTAGTGGTCCCGGACAGGGCAGGGGGTCACCCCTCCACTTT. This translates into CASGPGQGRGSPLHF.

The chain uses TRBV3-1 (or the pseudogene TRBV3-2) and TRBJ2-2, with D tentatively TRBD1 (6 bases). This CDR3 is 17 amino acids long. V lost 0 bases, J lost 6 bases, and 17 bases lay in between. Per germline, CDR1 LGHDT and CDR2 YNNKEL (reference sequence). Here the CDR3 reads CASSQDSGHNWSGELFF. The CDR3 bases are TGTGCCAGCAGCCAAGATTCGGGACACAATTGGTCCGGGGAGCTGTTTTTT.

V usage is TRBV6-5 and J usage is TRBJ1-5; D unclear. Germline V lookup: CDR1 MNHEY, CDR2 SVGAGI. V was cut by 6 bases and J by 0 bases, with 12 bases left in between. CDR3 length equals 15 residues. For the CDR3, the DNA is TGTGCCAGCAGACCACAGATTTATAGCAATCAGCCCCAGCATTTT. Protein product: CASRPQIYSNQPQHF.

This rearrangement joins TRBV12-5 to TRBJ2-3; a possible D gene is TRBD1 (5 bases). The germline V gene has CDR1 LGHNT and CDR2 FRNRAP. Trimming left V 5 bases short and J 3 bases short, with 9 bases between. The CDR3 sequence is 13 residues long. The chain's CDR3 is CASGGAGTDTQYF. CDR3 nucleotides: TGTGCTAGTGGTGGGGCCGGGACAGATACGCAGTATTTT.

The chain joins TRBV2 to TRBJ2-1; possible D gene TRBD1, 6 bases. The CDR3 is 12 amino acids. Deletions cut 7 bases from V and 10 bases from J, with 14 bases between. The germline V gene encodes CDR1 SNHLY and CDR2 FYNNEI. The CDR3 sequence is CASKADSTEQFF. CDR3 in DNA: TGTGCCAGCAAAGCGGACAGTACAGAGCAGTTCTTC.

J is TRBJ1-2 and V is TRBV7-2; D is perhaps TRBD1 (5 bases). V lost 6 bases and J 8 bases, leaving 19 bases between the germline ends. Germline lookup yields CDR1 SGHTA and CDR2 FQGNSA. The CDR3 extends over 14 amino acids. The CDR3 DNA is TGTGCCAGCAGTAAACCACTTCAGGGTAACGGCTACACCTTC. It specifies CASSKPLQGNGYTF.

The chain employs TRBV9 and TRBJ2-3; 9 nucleotides agree with TRBD1. The V gene end was trimmed by 3 bases and the J gene end by 3 bases; junction bases not matched to a gene: 5. This CDR3 contains 15 residues. CDR1 and CDR2 (germline): SGDLS, YYNGEE. CDR3 sequence reads: CASSERDRATDTQYF. CDR3 bases: TGTGCCAGCAGCGAGCGGGACAGGGCGACAGATACGCAGTATTTT.

As regards this clone: The sample has other DNA sequences that encode this CDR3 too. This sequence joins TRBV7-9 and TRBJ2-3; a weak D match, TRBD2 (5 bases). Germline assignment: CDR1 SEHNR and CDR2 FQNEAQ (reference sequence). The V and J ends lost 3 bases and 0 bases respectively, with 7 bases between them. The CDR3 spans 14 residues. CDR3 nucleotides: TGTGCCAGCAGCTTGAGAGGGAGCACAGATACGCAGTATTTT. Amino acids: CASSLRGSTDTQYF. Variable domain in full (rest from reference TRBV7-9 and TRBJ2-3): DTGVSQNPRHKITKRGQNVTFRCDPISEHNRLYWYRQTLGQGPEFLTYFQNEAQLEKSRLLSDRFSAERPKGSFSTLEIQRTEQGDSAMYLCASSLRGSTDTQYFGPGTRLTVL.

The chain is built from TRBV6-5 and TRBJ2-3; 10 bases line up with TRBD2. V lost 11 bases and J lost 3; bases outside the gene matches: 11. The CDR3 is 15 residues long. Per the germline V gene, CDR1 is MNHEY and CDR2 is SVGAGI. In nucleotides, the CDR3 is TGTGCCGGCAAGTCGTCTAGCGGGAGAACAGATACGCAGTATTTT. Translation: CAGKSSSGRTDTQYF.

The chain carries TRBV27 and TRBJ2-7; D is perhaps TRBD2 (5 bases). V lost 3 bases and J 5 bases, leaving 8 bases between the germline ends. Germline CDR1 and CDR2: MNHEY and SMNVEV (reference sequence). This CDR3 contains 12 residues. This chain's CDR3 is CASSFTGNEQYF. CDR3 in DNA: TGTGCCAGCAGTTTTACGGGAAACGAGCAGTACTTC.

The genes are TRBV7-2 and TRBJ2-3; tentative D call: TRBD2 (6 bases). Germline V gene sequence: CDR1 SGHTA, CDR2 FQGNSA. The CDR3 spans 16 residues. The V and J ends lost 2 bases and 1 base respectively, with 13 bases between them. The chain's CDR3 is CASSLPPGGGTDTQYF. The CDR3 coding sequence is TGTGCCAGCAGCTTACCCCCTGGCGGGGGCACAGATACGCAGTATTTT.

The chain employs TRBV6-5 and TRBJ1-1; D is uncertain. V lost 7 bases to trimming and J lost 0 bases, with 9 bases between them. Germline V gene data show CDR1 as MNHEY and CDR2 as SVGAGI. This CDR3 comprises 13 residues. The CDR3 is CASKELMNTEAFF. CDR3 DNA: TGTGCCAGCAAGGAGCTCATGAACACTGAAGCTTTCTTT.

The chain links TRBV7-6 to TRBJ2-6; 8 nucleotides align to TRBD2. CDR3 length: 18 residues. Looked up from germline, CDR1 is SGHVS and CDR2 is FNYEAQ. Trimming cost V 7 bases and J 3 bases; bases outside gene matches: 14. CDR3 nucleotide sequence: TGTGCCAGCACCCCTCTGGAGGCGGGGGGCTTTGGGGCCAACGTCCTGACTTTC. Its protein is CASTPLEAGGFGANVLTF.

The chain recombines TRBV7-2 with TRBJ2-7; TRBD2 is a possible D gene (6 bases). The CDR3 runs to 14 residues. Per germline, CDR1 SGHTA and CDR2 FQGNSA. V was trimmed by 4 bases and J by 6 bases, leaving 16 bases between them. CDR3 coding DNA: TGTGCCAGCAGCTCCCTGACTAGAGCACGCGAGCAGTACTTC. It translates to CASSSLTRAREQYF. Full variable domain (outside the CDR3, taken from reference TRBV7-2 and TRBJ2-7): GAGVSQSPSNKVTEKGKDVELRCDPISGHTALYWYRQSLGQGLEFLIYFQGNSAPDKSGLPSDRFSAERTGGSVSTLTIQRTQQEDSAVYLCASSSLTRAREQYFGPGTRLTVT.

The V gene is TRBV2, the J gene TRBJ2-4; no firm D call. The germline gives CDR1 SNHLY, CDR2 FYNNEI. This CDR3 is 11 amino acids long. The ends were cut back, 4 bases at V and 7 bases at J, with 5 bases in the middle. The CDR3 bases are TGTGCCAGCAGTGCCGGGAACATTCAGTACTTC. Translation gives CASSAGNIQYF.

CDR3 residues: CASSYGTHTGELFF. The CDR3 DNA reads TGTGCCAGCAGTTACGGCACCCACACCGGGGAGCTGTTTTTT. V gene TRBV6-2 or TRBV6-3 combines with J gene TRBJ2-2; the D is unclear. Deletions cut 2 bases from V and 3 bases from J, with 7 bases between. Per germline, CDR1 MNHEY and CDR2 SVGEGT. CDR3 length: 14 residues.

The rearrangement links TRBV7-2 to TRBJ2-7; a weak D match, TRBD1 (5 bases). Germline V gene data show CDR1 as SGHTA and CDR2 as FQGNSA. The CDR3 has 14 residues. V lost 3 bases to trimming and J lost 2 bases, with 11 bases between them. For the CDR3, the DNA is TGTGCCAGCAGCTTTACCAGGGCCACCTACGAGCAGTACTTC. This codes for CASSFTRATYEQYF.

The chain joins TRBV2 to TRBJ1-5, with D perhaps matching TRBD1 (6 bases). The germline V and J ends were trimmed by 8 bases and 2 bases, with 7 bases remaining between them. The germline gives CDR1 SNHLY, CDR2 FYNNEI. This CDR3 has 12 amino acids. The CDR3, as DNA: TGTGCCAGCGAGGGGGGCAATCAGCCCCAGCATTTT. Its protein product is CASEGGNQPQHF.

The gene calls are TRBV6-5 and TRBJ1-1; a possible D gene is TRBD1 (6 bases). Germline V gene data show CDR1 as MNHEY and CDR2 as SVGAGI. This CDR3 has 15 amino acids. The V end lost 0 bases, the J end lost 6 bases, and 14 bases lay between the germline ends. The CDR3 nucleotides read TGTGCCAGCAGTTACTCGGGGGGGCATGGCGCTGAAGCTTTCTTT. Translation: CASSYSGGHGAEAFF.

The chain couples TRBV6-5 to TRBJ2-3, with D maybe TRBD2 (6 bases). Germline V CDR1 and CDR2: MNHEY, SVGAGI. This CDR3 has 14 residues. V lost 5 bases to trimming and J lost 0 bases, with 9 bases between them. In DNA, the CDR3 is TGTGCCAGCAGTCGGGGGACTAGCACAGATACGCAGTATTTT. Translation: CASSRGTSTDTQYF.

The chain couples TRBV7-2 to TRBJ2-5; 10 bases are shared with TRBD2. The CDR3 totals 15 residues. V lost 4 bases, J lost 4 bases, and 6 bases stayed unmatched. Germline values: CDR1 SGHTA, CDR2 FQGNSA. The CDR3 sequence: CASSWTSGRGETQYF. CDR3 nucleotides: TGTGCCAGCAGCTGGACTAGCGGCAGGGGAGAGACCCAGTACTTC. The full variable domain, with the rest looked up from reference TRBV7-2 and TRBJ2-5, is GAGVSQSPSNKVTEKGKDVELRCDPISGHTALYWYRQSLGQGLEFLIYFQGNSAPDKSGLPSDRFSAERTGGSVSTLTIQRTQQEDSAVYLCASSWTSGRGETQYFGPGTRLLVL.

The V call is TRBV2, the J call TRBJ2-1; TRBD2 is a possible D gene (5 bases). Germline assignment: CDR1 SNHLY and CDR2 FYNNEI. The ends were cut back, 6 bases at V and 8 bases at J, with 20 bases in the middle. The CDR3 covers 15 residues. CDR3 region: CASRLTWSAGDEQFF. The CDR3 coding sequence is TGTGCCAGCAGGCTCACCTGGTCCGCCGGGGATGAGCAGTTCTTC.

The V call is TRBV3-1 (or the pseudogene TRBV3-2), the J call TRBJ2-7; a weak D match, TRBD1 (6 bases). The CDR3 has 15 residues. Germline CDR1 LGHDT, CDR2 YNNKEL (reference sequence). The ends were cut back, 3 bases at V and 0 bases at J, with 12 bases in the middle. CDR3 residues: CASSQDSFSSYEQYF. In DNA form, the CDR3 reads TGTGCCAGCAGCCAGGACAGCTTTAGCTCCTACGAGCAGTACTTC.

Comments on this clone: This sample includes further DNA sequences coding for the same CDR3. V gene TRBV3-1 (or the pseudogene TRBV3-2) combines with J gene TRBJ1-5, with D hard to call. Trimming cost V 0 bases and J 3 bases, with 3 bases left between them. From germline, CDR1 is LGHDT and CDR2 YNNKEL (reference sequence). The CDR3 is made up of 13 amino acids. The CDR3 is CASSQDLNQPQHF. The CDR3 DNA is TGTGCCAGCAGCCAAGATCTCAATCAGCCCCAGCATTTT.

The chain has TRBV27 and TRBJ2-1; 12 nucleotides line up with TRBD2. V was pared by 3 bases and J by 9 bases, with 6 bases of the junction left unmatched. The CDR3 extends over 15 amino acids. Germline values: CDR1 MNHEY, CDR2 SMNVEV (reference sequence). CDR3 protein: CASSFVLAGGLEQFF. The CDR3 region has the DNA TGTGCCAGCAGTTTTGTCCTAGCGGGGGGGCTTGAGCAGTTCTTC.